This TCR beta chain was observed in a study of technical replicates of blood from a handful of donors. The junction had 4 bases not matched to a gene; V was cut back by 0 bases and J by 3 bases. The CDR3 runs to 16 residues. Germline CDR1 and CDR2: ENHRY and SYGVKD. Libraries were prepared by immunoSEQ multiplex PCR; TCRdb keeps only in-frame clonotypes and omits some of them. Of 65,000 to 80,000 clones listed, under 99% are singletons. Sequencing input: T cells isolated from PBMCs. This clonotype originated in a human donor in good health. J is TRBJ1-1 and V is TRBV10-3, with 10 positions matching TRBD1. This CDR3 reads CAISESTGGRYTEAFF. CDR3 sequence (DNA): TGTGCCATCAGTGAGTCGACAGGGGGCCGATACACTGAAGCTTTCTTT.